Sequencing of this T cell receptor (beta chain) was carried out in a study of shared clonotypes between healthy human individuals (dated by TCRdb to the early 2020s). For the wider study: The cohort included three men and a couple of women between 18 and 49 years of age. For each donor, three plates each were used for CD4 naive and CD4 memory, two plates were used for CD8 naive, and one plate was used for CD8 memory. Blood TCR repertoires of a handful of healthy adults were deeply sequenced to estimate repertoire size and the extent of clonotype sharing between individuals. To increase sequencing depth and limit assay-specific biases, TCR repertoire library preparation and sequencing were carried out by different laboratories using diverse techniques. Each donor's leukapheresis produced roughly between roughly 0.94 and 9.5 billion PBMCs.

The donors were healthy, HIV-negative adults who had no recently reported acute infections or vaccinations. Every donor was a Caucasian adult living in Nashville, Tennessee, USA. CD4+ T cells were enriched by magnetic negative selection, after which naive cells were positively selected on CD45RA and the negative fraction was taken as the memory subset. After blood collection by leukapheresis, PBMCs were isolated using Ficoll-Histopaque density gradient centrifugation and then cryopreserved in the vapor phase of liquid nitrogen. Analytical flow cytometry was used to check the purity and quantity of every magnetically sorted T cell population. Genomic DNA was isolated from each sorted fraction and quantified by UV absorbance on a Nanodrop 2000c. Counted from cysteine to phenylalanine, this CDR3 has 15 amino acids. Only the CDR3 region is kept as DNA, spanning 45 bases read in frame from base 1. From the germline V gene, CDR1 is MDHEN and CDR2 is SYDVKM. V is reduced by 6 bases and J by 2 bases, leaving a spacing of 15 bases between them.

General study outcomes and caveats: Even with the large sequencing depth, rarefaction of the sorted-subset datasets indicated that sequencing was incomplete. The genetic and exposure-history diversity represented was limited by the small number of donors. When several donors were compared, the shared fraction of clonotypes was 5% to 6.5% for naive CD4, 3.5% to 4% for naive CD8, more than 2% for memory CD4, and approximately 0.4% for memory CD8. Only blood was sampled, and tissue TCR repertoires likely differ from those in blood. Compared with non-shared clonotypes, the clonotypes found in all four sorted-subset donors had higher generation probabilities. Larger estimated clonotype richness was generally found for naive subsets than for memory subsets. Pairwise subsampling indicated that sequencing depth was expected to affect the degree of clonotype sharing among donors.

Details on this clone: It lacks a known antigen. Base quality data are lacking; no much larger clone is found one base away.

Using the deep immunoSEQ assay, multiplex PCR amplified TCR CDR3 regions from genomic DNA. For each cell subset, the extracted genomic DNA was distributed evenly across all wells of several immunoSEQ 96-well plates, and each plate served as one replicate. For sorted subsets, around 200 ng genomic DNA, equal to 25,000 to 35,000 T cell genomes, was loaded into each replicate PCR. Purified libraries were quantified with a Qubit 3.0 fluorometer, sized on a Bioanalyzer 2100, and re-quantified with the KAPA Library Quantification kit. Every immunoSEQ 96-well plate was sequenced on a dedicated single-read 150-cycle Illumina NextSeq 550 flow cell. Regarding the original processing steps: Because the immunoSEQ output included only junctional sequences and no quality scores, the filtering could not be the same as the filtering used for full-length reads. To assign V/J genes and CDR3, sequences were annotated against IMGT germline references using PyIR, a Python wrapper for IgBLAST v1.9. Any read was removed if the V/J assignment was weak (E-value above 1e-6), the CDR3 was missing, or the read contained stop codons, out-of-frame junctions, or ambiguous translated residues. V3J clonotypes were defined by identical inferred V gene, J gene, and CDR3 amino acid sequence. Percentage overlap between repertoires was calculated by dividing the number of shared unique clonotypes by the size of the smaller repertoire. RTK rarefaction, the Chao1 estimator, and Recon v2.1 estimates of unobserved clonotypes were used to assess repertoire richness. OLGA was used to compute generation probabilities for all TCRbeta clonotypes that the gDNA method yielded from a handful of donors. The source is immuneACCESS, and TCRdb retained only in-frame sequences with V and J called. Part of the clones is not carried over; for the studies checked, unresolved V genes explain less than half of this, and the remainder is unexplained. V and J calls and clone size come straight from that table; D and trimming were deduced from the DNA. This sample holds a few million clones; over 85% were observed only once. About 0.37% of the sample is held by the ten biggest clonotypes.

The sequence came from a man aged 18 to 35 in good health. Some clones in this sample may be carry-over from other donors' samples. This sequence uses TRBV28 and TRBJ2-3, with no reliable assignment of the D segment. The material sequenced was naive CD4+ T cells from PBMCs. The sample's cell subset or site label is to be understood as: CD45RA+ positively selected. Here the CDR3 is given as CASSKDPQFTDTQYF. The DNA sequence follows: TGTGCCAGCAGCAAGGACCCTCAATTCACAGATACGCAGTATTTT.